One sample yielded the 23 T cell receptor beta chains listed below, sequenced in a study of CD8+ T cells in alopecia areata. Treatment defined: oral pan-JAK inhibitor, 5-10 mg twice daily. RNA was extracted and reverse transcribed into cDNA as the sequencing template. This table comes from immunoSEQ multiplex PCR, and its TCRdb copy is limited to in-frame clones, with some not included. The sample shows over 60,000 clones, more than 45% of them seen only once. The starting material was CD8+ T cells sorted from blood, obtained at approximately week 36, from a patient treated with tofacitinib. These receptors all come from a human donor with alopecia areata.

For the CDR3, the DNA is TGTGCCAGCCGACCAACGGGACGCCACACAGATACGCAGTATTTT. Translated: CASRPTGRHTDTQYF. The rearrangement uses TRBV27 and TRBJ2-3; TRBD1 or TRBD2 may be the D gene (5 bases each). Trimming stripped 8 bases from V and 2 bases from J, with 17 bases between. CDR3 length: 15 residues. The germline V gene has CDR1 MNHEY and CDR2 SMNVEV (reference sequence).

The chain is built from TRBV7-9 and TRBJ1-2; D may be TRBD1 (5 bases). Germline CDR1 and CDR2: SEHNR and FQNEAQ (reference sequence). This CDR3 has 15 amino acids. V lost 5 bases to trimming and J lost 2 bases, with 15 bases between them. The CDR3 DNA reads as TGTGCCAGCAGCGGTATTATGGGGGGAAACTATGGCTACACCTTC. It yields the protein CASSGIMGGNYGYTF.

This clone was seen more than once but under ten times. In DNA, the CDR3 is TGTGCCACCAGCAGCCCTCTGGAGGCGGAGACCCAGTACTTC. Protein sequence: CATSSPLEAETQYF. The J gene is TRBJ2-5, the V gene TRBV15; a weak D match, TRBD2 (5 bases). Germline V lookup: CDR1 LNHNV, CDR2 YYDKDF (reference sequence). This CDR3 region has 14 residues. V lost 3 bases to trimming and J lost 5 bases, with 13 bases between them.

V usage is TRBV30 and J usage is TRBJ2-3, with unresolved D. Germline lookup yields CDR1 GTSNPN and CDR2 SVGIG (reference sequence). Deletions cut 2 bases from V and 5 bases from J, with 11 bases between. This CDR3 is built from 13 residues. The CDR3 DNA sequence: TGTGCCTGGAGTTCCCCTCTTCGAGATACGCAGTATTTT. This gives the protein CAWSSPLRDTQYF. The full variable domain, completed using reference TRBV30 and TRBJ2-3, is SQTIHQWPATLVQPVGSPLSLECTVEGTSNPNLYWYRQAAGRGLQLLFYSVGIGQISSEVPQNLSASRPQDRQFILSSKKLLLSDSGFYLCAWSSPLRDTQYFGPGTRLTVL.

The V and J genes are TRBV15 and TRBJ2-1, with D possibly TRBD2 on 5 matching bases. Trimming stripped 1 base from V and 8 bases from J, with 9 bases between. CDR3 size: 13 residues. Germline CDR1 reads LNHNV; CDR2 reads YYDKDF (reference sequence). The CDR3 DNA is TGTGCCACCAGCAGAGTCCCCGGGGATGAGCAGTTCTTC. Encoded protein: CATSRVPGDEQFF.

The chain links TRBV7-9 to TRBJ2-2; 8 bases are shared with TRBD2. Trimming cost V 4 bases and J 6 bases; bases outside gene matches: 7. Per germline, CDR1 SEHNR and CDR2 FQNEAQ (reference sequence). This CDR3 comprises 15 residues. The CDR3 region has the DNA TGTGCCAGCAGCTGGCAGCGGGAGATCGCCGGGGAGCTGTTTTTT. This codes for CASSWQREIAGELFF.

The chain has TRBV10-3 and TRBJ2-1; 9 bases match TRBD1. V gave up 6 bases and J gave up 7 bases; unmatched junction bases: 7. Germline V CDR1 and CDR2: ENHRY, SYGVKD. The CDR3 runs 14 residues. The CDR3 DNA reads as TGTGCCATCAGAGGACAGGGGACACGAAATGAGCAGTTCTTC. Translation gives CAIRGQGTRNEQFF.

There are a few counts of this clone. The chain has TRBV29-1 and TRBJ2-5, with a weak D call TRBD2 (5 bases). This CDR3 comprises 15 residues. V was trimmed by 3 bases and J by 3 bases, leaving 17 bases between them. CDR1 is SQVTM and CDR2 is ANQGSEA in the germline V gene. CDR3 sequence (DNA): TGCAGCGTTGAGCCCACCCTAGCATTAGAAGAGACCCAGTACTTC. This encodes CSVEPTLALEETQYF.

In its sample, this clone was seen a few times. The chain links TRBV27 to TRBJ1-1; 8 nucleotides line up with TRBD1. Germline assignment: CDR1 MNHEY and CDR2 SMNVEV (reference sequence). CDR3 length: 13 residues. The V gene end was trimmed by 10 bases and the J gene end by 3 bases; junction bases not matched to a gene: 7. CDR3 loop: CATRSGGYTEAFF. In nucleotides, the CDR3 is TGTGCCACCCGATCAGGGGGCTACACTGAAGCTTTCTTT.

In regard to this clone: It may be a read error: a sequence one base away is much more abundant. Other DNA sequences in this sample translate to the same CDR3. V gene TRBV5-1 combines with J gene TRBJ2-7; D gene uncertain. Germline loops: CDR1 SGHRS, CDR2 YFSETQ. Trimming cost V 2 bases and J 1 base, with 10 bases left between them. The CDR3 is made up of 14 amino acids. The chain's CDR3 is CASSFNWGSYEQYF. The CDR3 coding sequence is TGCGCCAGCAGCTTTAACTGGGGATCCTACGAGCAGTACTTC.

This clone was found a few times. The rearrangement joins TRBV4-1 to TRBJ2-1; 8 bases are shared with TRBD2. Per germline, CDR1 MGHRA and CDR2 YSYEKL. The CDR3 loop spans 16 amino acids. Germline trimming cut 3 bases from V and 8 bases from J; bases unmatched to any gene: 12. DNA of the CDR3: TGCGCCAGCAGCCAGACCGCGGGGGGTTCTCTCTATGAGCAGTTCTTC. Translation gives CASSQTAGGSLYEQFF.

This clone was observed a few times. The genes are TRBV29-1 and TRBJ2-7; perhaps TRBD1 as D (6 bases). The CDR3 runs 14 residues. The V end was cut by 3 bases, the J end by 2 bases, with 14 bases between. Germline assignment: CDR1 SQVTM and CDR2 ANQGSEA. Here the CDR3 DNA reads TGCAGCGTTGAGGGATACAGGGACACCTACGAGCAGTACTTC. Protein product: CSVEGYRDTYEQYF.

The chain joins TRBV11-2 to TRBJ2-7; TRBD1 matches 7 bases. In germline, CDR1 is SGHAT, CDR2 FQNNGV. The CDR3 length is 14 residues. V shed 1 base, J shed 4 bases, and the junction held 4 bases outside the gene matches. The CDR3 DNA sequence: TGTGCCAGCAGCTTAGGGACAGGAGGTTACGAGCAGTACTTC. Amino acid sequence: CASSLGTGGYEQYF.

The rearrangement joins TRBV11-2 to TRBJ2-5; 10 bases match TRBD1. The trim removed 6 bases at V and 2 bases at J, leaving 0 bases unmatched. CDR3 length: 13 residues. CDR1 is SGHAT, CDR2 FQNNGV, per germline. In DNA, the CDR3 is TGTGCCAGCAGGGACAGGGGGCAAGAGACCCAGTACTTC. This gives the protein CASRDRGQETQYF.

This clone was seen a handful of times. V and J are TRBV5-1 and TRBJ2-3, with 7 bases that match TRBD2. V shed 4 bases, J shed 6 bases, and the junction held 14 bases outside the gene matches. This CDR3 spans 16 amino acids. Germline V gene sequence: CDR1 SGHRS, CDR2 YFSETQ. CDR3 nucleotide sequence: TGCGCCAGCAGCCCCGAAGGACTAGTTCTTCCGGATACGCAGTATTTT. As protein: CASSPEGLVLPDTQYF.

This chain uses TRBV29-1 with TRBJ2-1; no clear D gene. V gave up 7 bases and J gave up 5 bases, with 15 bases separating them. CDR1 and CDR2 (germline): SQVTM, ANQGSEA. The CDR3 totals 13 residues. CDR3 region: CSASPNWNNEQFF. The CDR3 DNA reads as TGCAGCGCTTCCCCTAATTGGAACAATGAGCAGTTCTTC.

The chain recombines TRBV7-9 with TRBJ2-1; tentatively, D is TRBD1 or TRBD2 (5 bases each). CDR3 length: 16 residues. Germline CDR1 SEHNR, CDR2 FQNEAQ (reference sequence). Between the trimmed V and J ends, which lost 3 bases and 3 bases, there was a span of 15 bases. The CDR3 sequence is CASSLGTGQSYNEQFF. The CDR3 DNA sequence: TGTGCCAGCAGCTTGGGCACGGGGCAGAGCTACAATGAGCAGTTCTTC. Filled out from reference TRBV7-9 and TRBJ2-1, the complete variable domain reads DTGVSQNPRHKITKRGQNVTFRCDPISEHNRLYWYRQTLGQGPEFLTYFQNEAQLEKSRLLSDRFSAERPKGSFSTLEIQRTEQGDSAMYLCASSLGTGQSYNEQFFGPGTRLTVL.

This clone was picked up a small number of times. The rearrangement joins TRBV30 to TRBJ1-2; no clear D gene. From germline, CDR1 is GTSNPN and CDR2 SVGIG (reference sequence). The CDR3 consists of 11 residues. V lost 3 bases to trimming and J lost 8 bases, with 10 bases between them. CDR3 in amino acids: CAWRDLGGYTF. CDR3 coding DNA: TGTGCCTGGAGAGATCTCGGGGGCTACACCTTC.

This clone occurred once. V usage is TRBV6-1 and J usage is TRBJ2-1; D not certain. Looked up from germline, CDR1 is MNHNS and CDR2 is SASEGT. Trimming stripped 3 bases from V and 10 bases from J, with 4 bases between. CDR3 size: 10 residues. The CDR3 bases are TGTGCCAGCAGTGAGAGGGAGCAGTTCTTC. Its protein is CASSEREQFF.

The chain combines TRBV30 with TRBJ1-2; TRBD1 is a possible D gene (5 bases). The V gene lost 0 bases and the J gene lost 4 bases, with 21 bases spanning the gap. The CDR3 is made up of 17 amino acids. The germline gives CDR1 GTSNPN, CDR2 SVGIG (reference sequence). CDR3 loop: CAWSVGVGWKSPYGYTF. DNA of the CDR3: TGTGCCTGGAGTGTGGGGGTCGGGTGGAAATCCCCCTATGGCTACACCTTC. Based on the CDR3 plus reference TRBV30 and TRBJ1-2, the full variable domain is SQTIHQWPATLVQPVGSPLSLECTVEGTSNPNLYWYRQAAGRGLQLLFYSVGIGQISSEVPQNLSASRPQDRQFILSSKKLLLSDSGFYLCAWSVGVGWKSPYGYTFGSGTRLTVV.

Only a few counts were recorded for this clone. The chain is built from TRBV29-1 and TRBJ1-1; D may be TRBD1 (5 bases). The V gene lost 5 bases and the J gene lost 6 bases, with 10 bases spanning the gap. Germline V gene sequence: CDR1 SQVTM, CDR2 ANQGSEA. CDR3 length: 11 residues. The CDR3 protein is CSVLQGPEAFF. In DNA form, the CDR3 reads TGCAGCGTTTTGCAGGGCCCTGAAGCTTTCTTT.

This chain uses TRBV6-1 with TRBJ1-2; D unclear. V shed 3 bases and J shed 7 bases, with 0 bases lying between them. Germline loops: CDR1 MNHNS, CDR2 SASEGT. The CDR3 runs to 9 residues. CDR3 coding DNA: TGTGCCAGCAGTGATGGCTACACCTTC. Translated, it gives CASSDGYTF.

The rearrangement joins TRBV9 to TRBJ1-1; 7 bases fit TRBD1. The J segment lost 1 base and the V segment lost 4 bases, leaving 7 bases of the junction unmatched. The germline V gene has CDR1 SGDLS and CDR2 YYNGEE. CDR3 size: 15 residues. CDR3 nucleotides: TGTGCCAGCAGCACTCAACAGGGGACGAACACTGAAGCTTTCTTT. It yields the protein CASSTQQGTNTEAFF.